The TCR beta chain under discussion was sequenced for a study of OX40 agonist ivuxolimab in advanced cancers. At the level of the study: With a range of 23 to 79, age averaged roughly 60 years, and about 80% were male.

Germline V gives CDR1 MNHEY, CDR2 SMNVEV (reference sequence). The CDR3 contains 17 residues. Losses at the gene ends were 5 bases for V and 0 bases for J; bases not matched to a gene: 5. The repertoire was sequenced with immunoSEQ multiplex PCR; TCRdb's copy has only in-frame clones and lacks some. The table includes roughly 48,000 clones, nearly 85% detected once. This specimen was CD4+ or CD8+ T cells sorted from blood, taken in a trial of the OX40 agonist ivuxolimab. This receptor was identified in an adult with an advanced solid tumor such as melanoma, head and neck, liver or kidney cancer. The chain uses TRBV27 and TRBJ2-6; 9 bases match TRBD2. CDR3 sequence reads: CASSQAGGNSGANVLTF. The CDR3 DNA sequence: TGTGCCAGCAGTCAAGCGGGGGGTAACTCTGGGGCCAACGTCCTGACTTTC.